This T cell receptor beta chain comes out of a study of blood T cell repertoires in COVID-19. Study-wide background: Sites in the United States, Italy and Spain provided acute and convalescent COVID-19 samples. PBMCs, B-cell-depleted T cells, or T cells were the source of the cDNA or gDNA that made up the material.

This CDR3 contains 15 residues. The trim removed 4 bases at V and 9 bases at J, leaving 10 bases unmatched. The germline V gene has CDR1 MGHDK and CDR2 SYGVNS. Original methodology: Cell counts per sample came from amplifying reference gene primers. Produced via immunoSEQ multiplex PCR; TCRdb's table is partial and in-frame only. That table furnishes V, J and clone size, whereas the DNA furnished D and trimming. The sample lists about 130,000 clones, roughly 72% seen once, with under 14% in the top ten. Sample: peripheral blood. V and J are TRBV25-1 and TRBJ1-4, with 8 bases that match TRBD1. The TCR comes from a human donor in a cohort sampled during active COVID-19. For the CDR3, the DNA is TGTGCCAGCAGTGCTTCGGACAGGGAAAGGCAAAAACTGTTTTTT. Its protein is CASSASDRERQKLFF.